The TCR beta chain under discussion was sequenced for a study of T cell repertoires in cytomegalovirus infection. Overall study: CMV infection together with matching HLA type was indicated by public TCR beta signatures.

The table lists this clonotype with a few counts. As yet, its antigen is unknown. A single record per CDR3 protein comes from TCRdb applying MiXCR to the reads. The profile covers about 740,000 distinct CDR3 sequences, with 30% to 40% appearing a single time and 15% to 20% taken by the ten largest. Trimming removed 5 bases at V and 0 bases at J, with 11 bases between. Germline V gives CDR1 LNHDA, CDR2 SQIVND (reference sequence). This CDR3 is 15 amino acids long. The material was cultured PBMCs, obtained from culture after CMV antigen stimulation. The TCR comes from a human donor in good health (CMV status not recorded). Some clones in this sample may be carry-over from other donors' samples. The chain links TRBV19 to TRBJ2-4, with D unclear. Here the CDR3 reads CASSASPLAKNIQYF. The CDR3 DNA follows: TGTGCCAGTAGTGCCAGCCCACTAGCCAAAAACATTCAGTACTTC.